This T cell receptor (beta chain) is from a study of CXCR3-negative and CXCR3-positive naive CD8 T cells (dated by TCRdb to 2018 to 2020). In the study overall: In total, approximately 150 million TRB reads were obtained, corresponding to roughly 1.5 +/- 0.3 million reads per library. Diversity and physicochemical repertoire analyses were performed on around 10 donors pooled from two independent experiments. TRBV-TRBJ cluster analysis included naive subsets from roughly 5 donors and memory cells from 3 donors. On the study overall, not on this receptor specifically: Repertoire diversity was comparably high in both naive subsets but much lower in memory CD8+ T cells. Because surface CD5, which is linked to self-reactivity in mice, was comparable between the naive subsets, TCR interaction strength was also inferred from the physicochemical properties of TRB CDR3s. Similar TRBV-TRBJ usage was shown by naive CXCR3-negative and CXCR3-positive cells from the same donor, whereas distinct patterns were shown by memory cells. TRB CDR3s from CXCR3-positive naive cells showed higher hydrophobicity (lower Kidera factor 4), lower energy, and higher strength and volume indices than CXCR3-negative naive cells. Freshly isolated PBMCs were used for most assays because CXCR3 expression partially decreased after cryopreservation.

For every CD8+ T cell subset, hundreds of thousands of cells were flow-sorted straight into RLT lysis buffer, and each subset was sorted in triplicate. Naive CD8+ T cells were defined stringently as CD45RO-CCR7+CD27+CD95- to exclude memory contaminants. Peripheral blood mononuclear cells were isolated from buffy coats by standard density gradient centrifugation. Naive CXCR3-negative and CXCR3-positive CD8+ T cells were flow-sorted on a FACSAria III. An RNeasy Mini Kit was used to extract total RNA from the sorted cells. Based on the germline V gene, the CDR1 and CDR2 sequences are MGHRA and YSYEKL. The CDR3 numbers 16 residues from cysteine through phenylalanine. The DNA is unrecorded. In the case of this clonotype: Its specific antigen is unknown.

The data were produced on a NextSeq 550. The Human TCR Profiling Kit (MiLaboratory) was used to make UMI-labeled 5' RACE TRB cDNA libraries. cDNA synthesis used the entire amount of extracted RNA, and PCR amplification then used the entire amount of cDNA produced. The libraries were made side by side, with each library going through the same number of PCR cycles. For the original study's pipeline: With a requirement of at least two reads per UMI, MIGEC and MiXCR extracted about 52,000 +/- 9,100 unique UMI-labeled TRB cDNA molecules per library. Each library averaged approximately 40,000 +/- 10,000 functional in-frame TRB CDR3 nucleotide clonotypes without stop codons. Diversity metrics, including normalized Shannon-Wiener and Chao1, were computed in VDJtools after downsampling to 5000 UMI-labeled TRB molecules per sample. VDJtools was used to calculate clonotype-size-weighted physicochemical properties of the central five CDR3 residues, namely interaction energy, strength, volume and Kidera factor 4. TCRdb reprocessed the reads, so every CDR3 protein sequence counts as one entry and DNA is not shown. TCRdb's processing, not the authors', yielded these V and J calls. The table for this sample records around 140,000 distinct CDR3 sequences. 0.4% to 0.45% of the sample rests with the top ten.

Sequenced: naive CXCR3+ CD8+ T cells from blood. The cell subset or site label of this sample denotes: CD45RO-CCR7+CD27+CD95- naive CD8+ T cells expressing CXCR3 (TNR3+). This receptor chain uses TRBV4-1 and TRBJ2-1; TCRdb lists TRBD1, though no DNA is available to test this call. This sequence was found in a human donor in good health. Some clones in this sample may be carry-over from other donors' samples. The CDR3 here reads CASSQANQGAWNEQFF.